The sequence of this T cell receptor (beta chain) was determined in a study of T cell repertoires in cytomegalovirus infection. V shed 5 bases and J shed 1 base, with 7 bases lying between them. Germline V gives CDR1 SEHNR, CDR2 FQNEAQ (reference sequence). The CDR3 has 13 residues. Study findings and constraints: Clonotype analysis showed dominance of the ex vivo response by HLA-C-restricted CMV-specific TCR beta clonotypes.

Turning to this clonotype: As yet, its antigen is unknown.

TCRdb processed the reads anew with MiXCR; each CDR3 protein has one entry. The sample has about 480,000 distinct CDR3 sequences, roughly a third seen once; the top ten hold around a sixth. The genes are TRBV7-9 and TRBJ2-3; D not resolved. Here the sequenced sample was cultured PBMCs, taken from culture after CMV antigen stimulation. This sequence was found in a human donor in good health (CMV status not recorded). Some clones in this sample may be carry-over from other donors' samples. CDR3 DNA sequence: TGTGCCAGCAGCAAGGACCGCACAGATACGCAGTATTTT. Its protein product is CASSKDRTDTQYF. Full variable domain (remainder filled in from reference TRBV7-9 and TRBJ2-3): DTGVSQNPRHKITKRGQNVTFRCDPISEHNRLYWYRQTLGQGPEFLTYFQNEAQLEKSRLLSDRFSAERPKGSFSTLEIQRTEQGDSAMYLCASSKDRTDTQYFGPGTRLTVL.